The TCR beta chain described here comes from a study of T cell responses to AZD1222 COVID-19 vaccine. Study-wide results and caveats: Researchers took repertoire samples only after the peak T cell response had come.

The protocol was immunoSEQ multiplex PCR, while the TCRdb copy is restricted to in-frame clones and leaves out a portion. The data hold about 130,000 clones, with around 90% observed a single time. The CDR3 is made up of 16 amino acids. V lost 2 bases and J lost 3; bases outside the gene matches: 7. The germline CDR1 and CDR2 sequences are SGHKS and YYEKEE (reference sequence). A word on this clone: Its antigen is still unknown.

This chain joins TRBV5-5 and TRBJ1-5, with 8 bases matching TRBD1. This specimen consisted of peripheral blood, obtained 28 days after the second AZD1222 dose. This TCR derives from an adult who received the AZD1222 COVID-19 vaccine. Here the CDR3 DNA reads TGTGCCAGCAGCTTTTACGGGACAGGTTTCAATCAGCCCCAGCATTTT. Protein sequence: CASSFYGTGFNQPQHF.